The clone carrying this T cell receptor (beta chain) has more than one count but fewer than ten. These data come from a study of molecular identifiers for immune sequencing clone quantification. V dropped 1 base and J dropped 2; count of bases not matched to a gene: 5. This CDR3 comprises 16 residues. Per germline, CDR1 SGHTA and CDR2 FQGTGA. TCRdb re-called the PCR reads through MiXCR, storing one row per CDR3 protein. The data hold 460,000 or so distinct CDR3 sequences, with over 20% observed a single time. This clonotype originated in a human donor in good health. Some libraries in this study had Jurkat cell RNA spiked in. The chain recombines TRBV7-3 with TRBJ2-1; 7 nucleotides align to TRBD2. The sequenced sample was naive CD8+ T cells from blood, with Jurkat cell RNA spiked in. Subset meaning: FACS-sorted CD8+CD4-CCR7+CD45RA+ naive T cells. The CDR3 DNA is TGTGCCAGCAGCTTAAGTGCCAGCGGGACCTACAATGAGCAGTTCTTC. Translated: CASSLSASGTYNEQFF.